The clone carrying this TCR beta chain was observed a handful of times. The antigen remains undetermined. This sample stems from a study of cytomegalovirus exposure and HLA in healthy donors. Findings of the study overall: HLA restriction was apparent for most CMV-associated TCR beta chains in a later analysis. A later analysis reportedly found that, within productive TCRs, an Asian-associated ancestry cluster had fewer N-insertions than the mean observed across the roughly 730 donors. In vitro checks showed that a few CMV-associated chains really do target CMV antigens.

CDR3 length: 15 amino acids. Trimming took off 6 bases at V and 0 bases at J, with 12 bases between the two ends. Germline CDR1 and CDR2: MNHNS and SASEGT. This PCR relied on a set of 60 Vbeta primers and 13 Jbeta primers. The table came from immunoSEQ multiplex PCR; TCRdb's copy has only in-frame clones and leaves some out. This sample carries 95,000 to 150,000 clones, around 76% of them seen once, and the ten largest clones take over 25%. The chain has TRBV6-1 and TRBJ1-3; D perhaps matches TRBD1 (6 bases). Sequenced: PBMCs. This receptor was taken from a man aged 55 to 70 in good health and CMV-seropositive. In DNA, the CDR3 is TGTGCCAGCAGGGATAGACAGGCCTCTGGAAACACCATATATTTT. Amino acid sequence: CASRDRQASGNTIYF.